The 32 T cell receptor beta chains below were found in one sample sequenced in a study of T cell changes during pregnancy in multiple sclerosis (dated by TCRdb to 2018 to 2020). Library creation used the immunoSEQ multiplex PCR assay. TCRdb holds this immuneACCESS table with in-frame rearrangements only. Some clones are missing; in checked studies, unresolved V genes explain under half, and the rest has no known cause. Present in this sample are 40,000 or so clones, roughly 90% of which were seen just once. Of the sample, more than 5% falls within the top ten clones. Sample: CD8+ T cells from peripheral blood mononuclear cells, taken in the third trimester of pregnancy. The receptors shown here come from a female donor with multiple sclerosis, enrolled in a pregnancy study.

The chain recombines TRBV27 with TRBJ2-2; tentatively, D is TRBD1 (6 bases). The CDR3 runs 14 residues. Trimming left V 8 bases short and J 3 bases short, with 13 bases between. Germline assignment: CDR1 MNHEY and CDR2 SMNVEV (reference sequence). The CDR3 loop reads CASGIQGDTGELFF. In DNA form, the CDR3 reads TGTGCCAGCGGGATACAGGGAGACACCGGGGAGCTGTTTTTT.

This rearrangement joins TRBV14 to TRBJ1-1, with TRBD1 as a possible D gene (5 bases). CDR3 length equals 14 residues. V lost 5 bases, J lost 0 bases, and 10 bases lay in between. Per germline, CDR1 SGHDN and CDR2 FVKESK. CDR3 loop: CASSDAGLNTEAFF. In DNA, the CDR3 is TGTGCCAGCAGCGACGCAGGGCTGAACACTGAAGCTTTCTTT.

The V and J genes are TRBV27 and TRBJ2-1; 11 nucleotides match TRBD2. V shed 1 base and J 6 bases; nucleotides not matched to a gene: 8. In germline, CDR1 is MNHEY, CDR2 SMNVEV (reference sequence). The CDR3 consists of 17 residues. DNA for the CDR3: TGTGCCAGCAGTTTATGGGTAGCGGGAGGGCGTGGCAATGAGCAGTTCTTC. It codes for CASSLWVAGGRGNEQFF.

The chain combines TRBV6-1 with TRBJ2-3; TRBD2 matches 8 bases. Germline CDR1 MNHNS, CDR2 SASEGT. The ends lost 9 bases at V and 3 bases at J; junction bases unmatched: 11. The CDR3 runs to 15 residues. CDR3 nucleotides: TGTGCCAGTTCACTACTAGCGGTTAGTACAGATACGCAGTATTTT. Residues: CASSLLAVSTDTQYF.

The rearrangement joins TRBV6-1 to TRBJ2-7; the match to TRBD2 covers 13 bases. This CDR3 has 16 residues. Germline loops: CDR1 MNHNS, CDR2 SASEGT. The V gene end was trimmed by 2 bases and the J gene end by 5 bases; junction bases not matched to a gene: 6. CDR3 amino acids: CASSEQGLAGFNEQYF. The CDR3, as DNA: TGTGCCAGCAGTGAACAGGGACTAGCGGGATTTAACGAGCAGTACTTC.

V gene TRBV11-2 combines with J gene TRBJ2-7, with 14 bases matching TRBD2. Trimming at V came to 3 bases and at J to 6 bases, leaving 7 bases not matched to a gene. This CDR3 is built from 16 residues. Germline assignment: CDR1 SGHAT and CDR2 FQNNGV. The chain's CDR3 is CASSFITGLAGAEQYF. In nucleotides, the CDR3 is TGTGCCAGCAGCTTTATCACGGGACTAGCGGGAGCCGAGCAGTACTTC. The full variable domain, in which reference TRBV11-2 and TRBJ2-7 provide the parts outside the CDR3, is EAGVAQSPRYKIIEKRQSVAFWCNPISGHATLYWYQQILGQGPKLLIQFQNNGVVDDSQLPKDRFSAERLKGVDSTLKIQPAKLEDSAVYLCASSFITGLAGAEQYFGPGTRLTVT.

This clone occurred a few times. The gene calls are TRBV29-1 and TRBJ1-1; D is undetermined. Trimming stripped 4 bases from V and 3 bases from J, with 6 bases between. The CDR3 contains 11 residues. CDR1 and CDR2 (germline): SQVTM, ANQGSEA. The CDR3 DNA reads TGCAGCGTTGCCGGGGACACTGAAGCTTTCTTT. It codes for CSVAGDTEAFF.

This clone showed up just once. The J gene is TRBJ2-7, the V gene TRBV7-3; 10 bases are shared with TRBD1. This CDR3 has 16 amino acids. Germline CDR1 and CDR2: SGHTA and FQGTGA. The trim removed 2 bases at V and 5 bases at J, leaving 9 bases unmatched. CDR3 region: CASSLSPTGGANEQYF. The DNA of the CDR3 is TGTGCCAGCAGCTTATCTCCGACAGGGGGCGCGAACGAGCAGTACTTC.

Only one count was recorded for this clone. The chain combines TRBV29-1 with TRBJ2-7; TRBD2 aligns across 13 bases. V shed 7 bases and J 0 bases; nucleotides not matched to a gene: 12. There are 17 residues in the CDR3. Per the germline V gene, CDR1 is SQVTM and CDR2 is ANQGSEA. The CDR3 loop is CSAIQGLAGKSSYEQYF. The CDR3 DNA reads TGCAGCGCGATACAGGGACTAGCGGGGAAGAGCTCCTACGAGCAGTACTTC.

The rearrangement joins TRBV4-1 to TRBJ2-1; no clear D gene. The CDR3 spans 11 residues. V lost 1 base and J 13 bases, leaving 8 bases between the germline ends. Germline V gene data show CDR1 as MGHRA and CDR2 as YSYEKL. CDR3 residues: CASSQGPLQFF. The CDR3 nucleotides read TGCGCCAGCAGCCAAGGGCCCCTCCAGTTCTTC.

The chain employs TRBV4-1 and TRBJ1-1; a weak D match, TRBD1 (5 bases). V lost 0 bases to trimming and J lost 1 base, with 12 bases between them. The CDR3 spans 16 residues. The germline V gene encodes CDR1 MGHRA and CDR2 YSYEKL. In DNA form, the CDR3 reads TGCGCCAGCAGCCAAGATCGGGGGGAATGGAACACTGAAGCTTTCTTT. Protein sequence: CASSQDRGEWNTEAFF.

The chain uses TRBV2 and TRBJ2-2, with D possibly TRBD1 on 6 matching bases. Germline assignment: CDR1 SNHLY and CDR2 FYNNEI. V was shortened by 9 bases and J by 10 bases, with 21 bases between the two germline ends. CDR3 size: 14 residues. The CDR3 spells CARRDVDSSSELFF. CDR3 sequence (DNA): TGTGCCAGAAGAGACGTGGACAGTTCCTCGGAGCTGTTTTTT.

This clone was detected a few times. The CDR3 region has the DNA TGTGCCAGCAGCGTAGTCGGGGGGAACACTGAAGCTTTCTTT. Translating it yields CASSVVGGNTEAFF. V and J are TRBV9 and TRBJ1-1; D is possibly TRBD1 (5 bases). Trimming shortened V by 0 bases and J by 1 base, and 7 bases separated the two germline ends. This CDR3 has 14 amino acids. Germline V gene lookup returns CDR1 SGDLS and CDR2 YYNGEE.

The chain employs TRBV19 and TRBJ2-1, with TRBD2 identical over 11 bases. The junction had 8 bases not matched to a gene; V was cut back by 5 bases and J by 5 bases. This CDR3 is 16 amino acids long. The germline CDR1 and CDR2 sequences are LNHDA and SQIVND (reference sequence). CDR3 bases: TGTGCCAGTAGTGGGATCGGGACTAGCGGTAACAATGAGCAGTTCTTC. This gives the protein CASSGIGTSGNNEQFF. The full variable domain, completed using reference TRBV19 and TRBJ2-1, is DGGITQSPKYLFRKEGQNVTLSCEQNLNHDAMYWYRQDPGQGLRLIYYSQIVNDFQKGDIAEGYSVSREKKESFPLTVTSAQKNPTAFYLCASSGIGTSGNNEQFFGPGTRLTVL.

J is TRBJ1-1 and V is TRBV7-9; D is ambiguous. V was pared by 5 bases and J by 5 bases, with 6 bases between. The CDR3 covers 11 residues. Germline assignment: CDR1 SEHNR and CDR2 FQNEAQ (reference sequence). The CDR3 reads CASSPSTEAFF. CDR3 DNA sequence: TGTGCCAGCAGCCCGAGTACTGAAGCTTTCTTT. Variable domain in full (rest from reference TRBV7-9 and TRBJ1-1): DTGVSQNPRHKITKRGQNVTFRCDPISEHNRLYWYRQTLGQGPEFLTYFQNEAQLEKSRLLSDRFSAERPKGSFSTLEIQRTEQGDSAMYLCASSPSTEAFFGQGTRLTVV.

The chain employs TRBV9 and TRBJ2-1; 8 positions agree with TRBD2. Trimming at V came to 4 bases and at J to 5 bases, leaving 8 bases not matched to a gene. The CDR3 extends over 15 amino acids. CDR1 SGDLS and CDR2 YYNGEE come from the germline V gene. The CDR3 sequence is CASSPQRERDNEQFF. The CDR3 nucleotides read TGTGCCAGCAGCCCCCAGCGGGAGCGGGACAATGAGCAGTTCTTC.

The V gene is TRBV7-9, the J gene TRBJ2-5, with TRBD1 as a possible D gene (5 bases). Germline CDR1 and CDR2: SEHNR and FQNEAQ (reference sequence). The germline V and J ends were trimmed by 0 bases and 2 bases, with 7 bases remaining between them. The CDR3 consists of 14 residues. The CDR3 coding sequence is TGTGCCAGCAGCTTAGCTCCAGGGCAAGAGACCCAGTACTTC. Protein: CASSLAPGQETQYF.

The CDR3: CASSPGLAADYEQYF. The CDR3 DNA is TGTGCCAGCAGCCCAGGACTAGCGGCTGACTACGAGCAGTACTTC. The chain couples TRBV5-5 to TRBJ2-7; the match to TRBD2 covers 10 bases. CDR3 length equals 15 residues. CDR1 and CDR2 (germline): SGHKS, YYEKEE (reference sequence). V lost 4 bases and J lost 3; bases outside the gene matches: 7.

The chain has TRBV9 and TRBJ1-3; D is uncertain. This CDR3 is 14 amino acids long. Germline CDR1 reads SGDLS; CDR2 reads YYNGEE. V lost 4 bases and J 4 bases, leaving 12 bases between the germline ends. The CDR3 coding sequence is TGTGCCAGCAGCCCAACCGGTACCGGAAACACCATATATTTT. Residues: CASSPTGTGNTIYF.

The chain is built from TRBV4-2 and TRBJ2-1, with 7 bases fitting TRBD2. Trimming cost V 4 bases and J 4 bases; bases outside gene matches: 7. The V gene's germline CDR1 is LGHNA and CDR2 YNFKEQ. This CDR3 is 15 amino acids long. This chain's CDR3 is CASSPNLADYNEQFF. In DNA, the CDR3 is TGTGCCAGCAGCCCCAATCTAGCGGATTACAATGAGCAGTTCTTC.

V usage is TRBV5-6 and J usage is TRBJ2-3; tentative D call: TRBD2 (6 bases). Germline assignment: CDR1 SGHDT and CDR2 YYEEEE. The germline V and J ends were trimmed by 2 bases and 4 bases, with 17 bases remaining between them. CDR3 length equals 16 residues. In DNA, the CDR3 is TGTGCCAGCAGCTTTAGCGTCGGAGGGGCCCCAGATACGCAGTATTTT. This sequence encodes CASSFSVGGAPDTQYF.

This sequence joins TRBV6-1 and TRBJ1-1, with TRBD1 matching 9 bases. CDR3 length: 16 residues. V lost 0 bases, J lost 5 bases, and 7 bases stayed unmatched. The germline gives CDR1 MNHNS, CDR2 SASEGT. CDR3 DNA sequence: TGTGCCAGCAGTGAAGCGGGGACAGGGCGAGGGACTGAAGCTTTCTTT. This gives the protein CASSEAGTGRGTEAFF.

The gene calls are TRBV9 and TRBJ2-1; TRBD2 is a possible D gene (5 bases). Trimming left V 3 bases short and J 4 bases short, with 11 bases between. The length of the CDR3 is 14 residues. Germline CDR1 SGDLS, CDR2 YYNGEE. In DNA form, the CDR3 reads TGTGCCAGCAGCGACGGAGCGGCTTACAATGAGCAGTTCTTC. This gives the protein CASSDGAAYNEQFF.

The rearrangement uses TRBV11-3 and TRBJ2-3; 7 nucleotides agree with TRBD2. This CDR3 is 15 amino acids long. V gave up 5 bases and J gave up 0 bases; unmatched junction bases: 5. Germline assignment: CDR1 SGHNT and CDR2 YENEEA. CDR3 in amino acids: CASSAGDFSTDTQYF. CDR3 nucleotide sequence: TGTGCCAGCAGCGCGGGAGATTTTAGCACAGATACGCAGTATTTT.

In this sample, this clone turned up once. The CDR3 protein is CASSSGQKNYGYTF. The CDR3 DNA is TGCGCCAGCAGCTCTGGACAAAAGAACTATGGCTACACCTTC. The rearrangement joins TRBV5-1 to TRBJ1-2, with D possibly matching TRBD1 (5 bases). V was shortened by 3 bases and J by 2 bases, with 11 bases between the two germline ends. CDR1 is SGHRS, CDR2 YFSETQ, per germline. The CDR3 is made up of 14 amino acids.

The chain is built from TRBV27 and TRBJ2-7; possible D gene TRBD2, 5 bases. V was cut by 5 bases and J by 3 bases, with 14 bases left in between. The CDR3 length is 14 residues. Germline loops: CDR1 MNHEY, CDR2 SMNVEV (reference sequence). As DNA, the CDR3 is TGTGCCAGCAGTGGAGGACCAACCGGCTACGAGCAGTACTTC. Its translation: CASSGGPTGYEQYF.

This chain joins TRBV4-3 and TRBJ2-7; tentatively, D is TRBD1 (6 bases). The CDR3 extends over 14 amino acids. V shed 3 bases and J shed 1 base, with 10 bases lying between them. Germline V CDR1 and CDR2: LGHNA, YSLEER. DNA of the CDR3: TGCGCCAGCAGCCAGACGACAGGATCCTACGAGCAGTACTTC. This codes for CASSQTTGSYEQYF.

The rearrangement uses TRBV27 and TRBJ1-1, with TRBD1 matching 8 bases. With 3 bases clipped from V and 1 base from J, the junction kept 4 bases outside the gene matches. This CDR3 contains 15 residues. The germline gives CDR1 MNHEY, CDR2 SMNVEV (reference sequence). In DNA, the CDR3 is TGTGCCAGCAGTTTCGGGACAGGCGGGAACACTGAAGCTTTCTTT. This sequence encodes CASSFGTGGNTEAFF.

The CDR3: CASSLGGVFGGSYEQYF. The CDR3 DNA reads TGTGCCAGCAGCTTGGGGGGTGTTTTTGGAGGCTCCTACGAGCAGTACTTC. The chain employs TRBV5-6 and TRBJ2-7, with D tentatively TRBD2 (5 bases). The V and J ends lost 0 bases and 0 bases respectively, with 16 bases between them. The germline V gene encodes CDR1 SGHDT and CDR2 YYEEEE. This CDR3 is 17 amino acids long.

Written as DNA, the CDR3 is TGCGCCAGCAGCCAAGTCTTAGCGGGAGCCTACAATGAGCAGTTCTTC. It translates to CASSQVLAGAYNEQFF. The chain combines TRBV4-3 with TRBJ2-1; 9 bases align to TRBD2. V dropped 1 base and J dropped 2; count of bases not matched to a gene: 3. The germline gives CDR1 LGHNA, CDR2 YSLEER. The CDR3 is 16 residues long.

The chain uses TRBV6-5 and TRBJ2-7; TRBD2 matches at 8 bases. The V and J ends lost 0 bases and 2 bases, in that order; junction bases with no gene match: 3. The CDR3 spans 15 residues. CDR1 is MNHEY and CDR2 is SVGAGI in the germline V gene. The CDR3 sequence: CASSYSSGLAYEQYF. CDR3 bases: TGTGCCAGCAGTTACTCCTCGGGACTAGCCTACGAGCAGTACTTC.

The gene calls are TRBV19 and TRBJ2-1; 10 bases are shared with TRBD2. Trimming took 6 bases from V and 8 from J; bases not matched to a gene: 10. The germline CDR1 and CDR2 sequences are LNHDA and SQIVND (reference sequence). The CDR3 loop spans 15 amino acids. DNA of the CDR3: TGTGCCAGTAGCCCTCATAGCGGGAGGTTCGATGAGCAGTTCTTC. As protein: CASSPHSGRFDEQFF.